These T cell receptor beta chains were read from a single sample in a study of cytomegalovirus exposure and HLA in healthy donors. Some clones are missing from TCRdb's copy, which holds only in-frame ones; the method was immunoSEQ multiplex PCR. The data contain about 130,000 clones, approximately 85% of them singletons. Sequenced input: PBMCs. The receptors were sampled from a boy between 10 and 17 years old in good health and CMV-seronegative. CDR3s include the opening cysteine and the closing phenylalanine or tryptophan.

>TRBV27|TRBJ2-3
CASSRRTSGREDTQYF
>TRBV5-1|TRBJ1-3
CASSLALTRNSGNTIYF
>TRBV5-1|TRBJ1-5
CASSSSGTDNQPQHF
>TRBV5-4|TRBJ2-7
CASSAGLAGRNRYEQYF
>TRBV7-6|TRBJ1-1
CASSTSGDRVRGAFF
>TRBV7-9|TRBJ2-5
CASSLDRALQETQYF
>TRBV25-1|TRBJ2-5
CASSSTGQETQYF
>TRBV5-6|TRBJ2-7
CASSLGAGTANYEQYF
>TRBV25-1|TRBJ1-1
CASSWGQGGAFF
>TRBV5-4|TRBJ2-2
CASSLDGPNTGELFF
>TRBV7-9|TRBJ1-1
CASSLGGQPSSAFF
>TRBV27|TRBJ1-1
CASGRQGIEAFF
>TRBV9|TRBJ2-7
CASTPGLAGAHEQYF
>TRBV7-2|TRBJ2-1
CASSLVNRDTYNEQFF
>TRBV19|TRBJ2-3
CASSIDPSVSGRALRTDTQYF
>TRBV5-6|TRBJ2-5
CASSLAGPTQYF
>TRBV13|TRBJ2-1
CASNGQGNEQFF
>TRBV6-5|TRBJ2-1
CASSYGQNNNEQFF
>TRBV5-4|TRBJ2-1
CASRREGGGYNEQFF
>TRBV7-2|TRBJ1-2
CASSLGPGITGGGYTF
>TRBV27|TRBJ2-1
CASSLQVSSYNEQFF
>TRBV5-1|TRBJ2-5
CASSSPAGTGWEETQYF
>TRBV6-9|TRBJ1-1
CASSLPGQGLVNTEAFF
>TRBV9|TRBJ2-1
CASSAHGTSGRALNEQFF
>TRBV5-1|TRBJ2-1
CASSRTSGGAWYEQFF
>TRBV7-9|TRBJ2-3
CASSLVRERDTQYF
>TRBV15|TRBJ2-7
CATSSVRVSEQYF
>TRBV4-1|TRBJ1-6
CASSQQDRDASPLHF
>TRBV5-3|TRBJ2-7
CARSSTPEGDWGYEQYF
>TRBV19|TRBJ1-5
CASSFDRDYQPQHF
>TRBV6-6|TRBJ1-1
CASSYGSYTEAFF
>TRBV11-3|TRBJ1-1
CASSLDEGTEAFF
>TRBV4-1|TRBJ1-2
CASSSSGTGHYGYTF
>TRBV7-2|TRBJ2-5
CASSPQKSARETQYF
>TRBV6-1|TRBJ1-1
CASSEAPGTEAFF
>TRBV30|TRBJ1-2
CAWSATGSAGYPF
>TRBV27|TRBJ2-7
CASSPGTSGAYEQYF
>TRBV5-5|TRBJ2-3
CASSSDRGEYYSTDTQYF
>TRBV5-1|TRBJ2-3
CASRDTSTDTQYF
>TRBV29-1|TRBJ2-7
CSVAFSWGEEQYF
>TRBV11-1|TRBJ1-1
CASSSGTGSFF
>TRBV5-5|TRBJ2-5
CASSQPGTSGRVSETQYF
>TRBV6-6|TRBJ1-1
CASSYVSGGENTEAFF
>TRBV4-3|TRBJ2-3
CASSQRSSDTQYF
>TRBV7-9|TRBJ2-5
CASTFGLAGVWQETQYF
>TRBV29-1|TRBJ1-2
CSVEDTGDYGYTF
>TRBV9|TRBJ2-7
CASSEDNHYEQYF
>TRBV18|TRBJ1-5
CASSPTGLYSNQPQHF
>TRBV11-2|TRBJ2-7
CASSPTGSSYEQYF
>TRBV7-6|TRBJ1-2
CASSVDRDYGYTF
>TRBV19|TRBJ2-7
CASSVAGGEQYF
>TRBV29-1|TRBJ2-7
CSVAWDSSYEQYF
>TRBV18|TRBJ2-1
CASSPPVGRTLHNEQFF
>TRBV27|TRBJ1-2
CASSPRPRRTDWRNYGYTF